Listed below are T cell receptor beta chains from one sample, sequenced in a study of blood T cell repertoires in COVID-19. Clones were read by immunoSEQ multiplex PCR, and TCRdb kept only the in-frame ones, dropping some. This table has a few hundred thousand clones, less than 85% appearing once. Sequenced: peripheral blood. The receptors here all came from a woman aged 18-35 years with acute or convalescent COVID-19. CDR3s include the opening cysteine and the closing phenylalanine or tryptophan. A D gene is named only where the DNA matches it firmly. The size of a clone is reported for some rows only, either as once, few or many, or as a class for expanded clones.

v_call	clone_size	j_call	d_call	cdr3_nt	cdr3_aa
TRBV10-3	.	TRBJ2-7	TRBD1	TGTGCCATCAGTGACCCCGGGACAGGGGGTGGTGAGCAGTACTTC	CAISDPGTGGGEQYF
TRBV27	few	TRBJ1-1	TRBD1	TGTGCCAGCAGTCCCCAGAGACAGGGGGCGACTGAAGCTTTCTTT	CASSPQRQGATEAFF
TRBV27	.	TRBJ2-3	.	TGTGCCAGCAGTTTAGTTCTCACGGGAGACGGCACAGATACGCAGTATTTT	CASSLVLTGDGTDTQYF
TRBV6-5	once	TRBJ1-1	TRBD1	TGTGCCAGCAGTTACACTCCAGGGGGGACTGAAGCTTTCTTT	CASSYTPGGTEAFF
TRBV28	few	TRBJ1-6	.	TGTGCCAGCAGTTTTCGGGTGTATAATTCACCCCTCCACTTT	CASSFRVYNSPLHF
TRBV19	.	TRBJ2-1	TRBD2	TGTGCCAGTAGTGGGGGAGGGGACTACAATGAGCAGTTCTTC	CASSGGGDYNEQFF
TRBV5-6	.	TRBJ1-2	.	TGTGCCAGCAGCTTGGCCAAGTGGTGGCAGGCGAAATATGGCTACACCTTC	CASSLAKWWQAKYGYTF
TRBV5-1	.	TRBJ2-2	.	TGCGCCAGCAGCTTGGAGCCCGGGGAGCTGTTTTTT	CASSLEPGELFF
TRBV28	.	TRBJ2-7	.	TGTGCCAGCCACGGACAGACTCTACGAGTGCAGTACTTC	CASHGQTLRVQYF
TRBV18	.	TRBJ2-1	TRBD2	TGTGCCAGCTCACTTATAGCGGGAGGGCCTGTCCATGAGCAGTTCTTC	CASSLIAGGPVHEQFF
TRBV24-1	.	TRBJ2-1	.	TGTGCCACCAGTGGAATCAGAGGCGATGAGCAGTTCTTC	CATSGIRGDEQFF
TRBV18	.	TRBJ2-2	.	TGTGCCAGCTCACCATATCTGGACACCTCGAACACCGGGGAGCTGTTTTTT	CASSPYLDTSNTGELFF
TRBV11-2	.	TRBJ1-4	.	TGTGCCAGCAGCTACAGGCTCTGGGATGAAAAACTGTTTTTT	CASSYRLWDEKLFF
TRBV11-2	.	TRBJ1-1	.	TGTGCCAGCAGCCTGCACTCTGAAGCTTTCTTT	CASSLHSEAFF
TRBV27	.	TRBJ2-1	.	TGTGCCAGCTCATCCGAATGGCAAGACAGACTCTACAATGAGCAGTTCTTC	CASSSEWQDRLYNEQFF
TRBV11-2	.	TRBJ2-3	TRBD1	TGTGCCAGCAGCTTGTGGACAGGGGGAAGCACAGATACGCAGTATTTT	CASSLWTGGSTDTQYF
TRBV11-2	once	TRBJ1-4	.	TGTGCCAGCAGCTTAGGAGAGCCTAATGAAAAACTGTTTTTT	CASSLGEPNEKLFF
TRBV18	.	TRBJ2-5	TRBD1	TGTGCCAGCTCCCTGGGACAGGGGGCAGGGGAGACCCAGTACTTC	CASSLGQGAGETQYF
TRBV27	.	TRBJ2-3	.	TGTGCCAGCAGTTCTCCGTTTGGAGGAGATACGCAGTATTTT	CASSSPFGGDTQYF
TRBV20-1	.	TRBJ2-1	.	TGCAGTGCTCGTACTCTCCATGAGCAGTTCTTC	CSARTLHEQFF
TRBV4-3	.	TRBJ1-3	TRBD1	TGCGCCAGCAGCCCCGAGACAGGGTCCGGAAACACCATATATTTT	CASSPETGSGNTIYF
TRBV5-1	.	TRBJ2-7	.	TGCGCCAGCCTTGGTGCAACGGGCGAGCAGTACTTC	CASLGATGEQYF
TRBV6-2/TRBV6-3	.	TRBJ2-7	TRBD2	TGTGCCAGCAGCGGACTAGCGGGAGTCTTGGTCTACGAGCAGTACTTC	CASSGLAGVLVYEQYF
TRBV18	.	TRBJ2-7	TRBD2	TGTGCCAGCTCGTCGCTAGCGGGAGGCAATACATCCACCTACGAGCAGTACTTC	CASSSLAGGNTSTYEQYF
TRBV5-4	few	TRBJ1-2	TRBD1	TGTGCCAGCAGCCACTGGACAGGGGGAAACTATGGCTACACCTTC	CASSHWTGGNYGYTF
TRBV28	.	TRBJ1-5	TRBD1	TGTGCCAGCAGCCACGACAGGGACCGAATCCTTATCAATCAGCCCCAGCATTTT	CASSHDRDRILINQPQHF
TRBV3-1/TRBV3-2	.	TRBJ1-1	.	TGTGCCAGCAGCCAGGGATGGGGTAGCGACACTGAAGCTTTCTTT	CASSQGWGSDTEAFF
TRBV12-3/TRBV12-4	.	TRBJ2-5	.	TGTGCCAGCAGCACAGGGACGATGGAGACCCAGTACTTC	CASSTGTMETQYF
TRBV4-2	.	TRBJ1-1	TRBD1	TGTGCCAGCAGCCAAGAAATAGCTGGTACAGGGGGCGTTGGAGCTTTCTTT	CASSQEIAGTGGVGAFF
TRBV7-8	.	TRBJ2-7	.	TGTGCCAGCAGCTCCTACACAGGGTCCTACGAGCAGTACTTC	CASSSYTGSYEQYF
TRBV5-8	.	TRBJ2-3	TRBD2	TGTGCCAGCAGCCTGGGACTAGCTGATACGCAGTATTTT	CASSLGLADTQYF
TRBV18	few	TRBJ1-6	.	TGTGCCAGCTCACCGGAGGGGAATAATTCACCCCTCCACTTT	CASSPEGNNSPLHF
TRBV19	once	TRBJ1-1	.	TGTGCCAGTAGAAAGGGGGGAGGGGCTGAGAACACTGAAGCTTTCTTT	CASRKGGGAENTEAFF
TRBV18	.	TRBJ2-5	.	TGTGCCAGCTCACCACAGGGGGTGCAAGAGACCCAGTACTTC	CASSPQGVQETQYF
TRBV30	few	TRBJ1-2	.	TGTGCCTGGAGTGGCGGGAACTATGGCTACACCTTC	CAWSGGNYGYTF
TRBV15	.	TRBJ2-7	.	TGTGCCACCAGCAGAGAGTGGGGGCTCGACGAGCAGTACTTC	CATSREWGLDEQYF
TRBV2	.	TRBJ1-5	.	TGTGCCAGCACAGGGGATGTCGGCAATCAGCCCCAGCATTTT	CASTGDVGNQPQHF
TRBV25-1	.	TRBJ1-5	TRBD1	TGTGCCAGCGCCGGACAGGGTGTCAATCAGCCCCAGCATTTT	CASAGQGVNQPQHF
TRBV15	.	TRBJ1-4	.	TGTGCCACCAGCCTGGGGACAAATGAAAAACTGTTTTTT	CATSLGTNEKLFF
TRBV15	.	TRBJ2-7	.	TGTGCCACCAGCAGAGTTGGGACACCCGACTACGAGCAGTACTTC	CATSRVGTPDYEQYF
TRBV29-1	once	TRBJ1-5	.	TGCAGCGTTGAGTCGGGGGTGGGCAATCAGCCCCAGCATTTT	CSVESGVGNQPQHF
TRBV5-1	.	TRBJ2-5	TRBD2	TGCGCCAGCAGCTTGGCCCCATCTAGCGGGAGGCCCCAAGAGACCCAGTACTTC	CASSLAPSSGRPQETQYF
TRBV5-8	.	TRBJ2-1	.	TGTGCCAGTGCGGGACTTTCGGTTGGGCAGTTCTTC	CASAGLSVGQFF
TRBV3-1/TRBV3-2	.	TRBJ1-5	.	TGTGCCAGCAGCCCCCAGACGGGAGGGCAGCCCCAGCATTTT	CASSPQTGGQPQHF
TRBV29-1	.	TRBJ2-1	.	TGCAGCGTCCAAGGACTCGACAATGAGCAGTTCTTC	CSVQGLDNEQFF
TRBV4-2	.	TRBJ2-2	.	TGTGCCAGCAGCCAAGAGGTTGCGAGGGAGTGGCCCGGGGAGCTGTTTTTT	CASSQEVAREWPGELFF
TRBV19	.	TRBJ1-2	TRBD1	TGTGCCAGTGCTGCGACAGGGGGCTATGGCTACACCTTC	CASAATGGYGYTF
TRBV6-2/TRBV6-3	.	TRBJ1-5	.	TGTGCCAGCAGTTACTCGATAACCAGTAATAGCAATCAGCCCCAGCATTTT	CASSYSITSNSNQPQHF
TRBV4-3	.	TRBJ1-4	.	TGCGCCAGCAGCCAGGGCTGGGGGCCAACGAACATTAATGAAAAACTGTTTTTT	CASSQGWGPTNINEKLFF
TRBV4-2	once	TRBJ1-5	.	TGTGCCAGCAGCCCCCAGCCGGGGGATTTAGTCCAGCCCCAGCATTTT	CASSPQPGDLVQPQHF
TRBV4-3	.	TRBJ2-5	.	TGCGCCAGCAGCCAGGGGACTCCGGGGACTCAAGAGACCCAGTACTTC	CASSQGTPGTQETQYF
TRBV12-3/TRBV12-4	once	TRBJ2-7	.	TGTGCCAGCAGTTTAAGGGAGAGCCACGAGCAGTACTTC	CASSLRESHEQYF
TRBV9	.	TRBJ2-7	TRBD2	TGTGCCAGCAGCTCCGGACTAGCGGGAGAGGGCGAGCAGTACTTC	CASSSGLAGEGEQYF
TRBV10-2	few	TRBJ2-7	TRBD2	TGCGCCAGCAAGGTTCGGCGGGAGGGTTCCTACGAGCAGTACTTC	CASKVRREGSYEQYF
TRBV28	.	TRBJ2-4	TRBD2	TGTGCCAGCACTCGGCTAGCGGGAGTGCCGACCGCCAAAAACATTCAGTACTTC	CASTRLAGVPTAKNIQYF
TRBV7-2	.	TRBJ1-2	.	TGTGCCAGCAGCTTATTTCTGGGTCAGGGGACCTATGGCTACACCTTC	CASSLFLGQGTYGYTF
TRBV7-6	.	TRBJ1-1	TRBD1	TGTGCCAGCAGCAAAGTCCCGGGACAGGGGTATGAAGCTTTCTTT	CASSKVPGQGYEAFF